This T cell receptor beta chain comes out of a study of technical replicates of blood from several donors. Sequencing was performed with immunoSEQ multiplex PCR; in TCRdb, only in-frame clones are kept and a portion is missing. The repertoire holds tens of thousands of clones, with under 98% as singletons. The CDR3 totals 12 residues. Trimming cost V 4 bases and J 10 bases, with 12 bases left between them. Per the germline V gene, CDR1 is SGHRS and CDR2 is YFSETQ. The receptor was isolated from a human donor in good health. Sequenced material: T cells isolated from PBMCs. This rearrangement joins TRBV5-1 to TRBJ2-1; possible D gene TRBD1, 5 bases. DNA for the CDR3: TGCGCCAGCAGCCGAGACAGAAGAGAGCAGTTCTTC. Amino acid sequence: CASSRDRREQFF. Together with reference TRBV5-1 and TRBJ2-1, the CDR3 gives the full variable domain: KAGVTQTPRYLIKTRGQQVTLSCSPISGHRSVSWYQQTPGQGLQFLFEYFSETQRNKGNFPGRFSGRQFSNSRSEMNVSTLELGDSALYLCASSRDRREQFFGPGTRLTVL.